This T cell receptor beta chain comes out of a study of blood T cell repertoires in COVID-19 (dated by TCRdb to the early 2020s). At the level of the whole study: Collaborator samples came from the United States, Italy and Spain and covered acute and convalescent phases of COVID-19. HLA class I and class II types, where available, came from metadata supplied by the sample provider rather than from assay-based typing. The sample metadata nearly always contained a de-identified subject ID, COVID-19 status, age in years and sex. The material from the prospective study consisted of cDNA or gDNA derived from T cells, B-cell-depleted T cells, or PBMCs. The repertoires were released in a freely available public database intended as a resource for research on the immune response to SARS-CoV-2. Subjects who had been exposed to COVID-19, were actively infected with it, or had recovered from it provided the deeply sampled blood TCRbeta repertoires that made up the dataset. Samples came from the ongoing ImmuneRACE study (first 160 participants) plus 1,254 subjects from 6 global collaborators. What the work shows at the level of the full study, not this receptor alone: The amount of clinical and demographic metadata varied by source and participant and was provided uncurated.

The CDR3, from cysteine to phenylalanine, totals 15 residues. Just the 45-base CDR3 DNA is kept, in frame starting at base 1. V is trimmed back by 1 base and J by 1 base, and the junction contains 4 bases that no gene match accounts for. CDR1 is given as MGHRA and CDR2 as YSYEKL, both from the germline V gene. This clone was seen a few times. Its antigen remains unidentified. No quality values exist for individual bases; no much larger clone is one base distant. Each collaborating institution followed its own protocols to collect whole blood in K2EDTA tubes. Collaborator samples were shipped for TCRbeta analysis as frozen whole blood, isolated PBMCs, or DNA extracted from either sample type. TCRbeta CDR3 regions were amplified from genomic DNA by means of the immunoSEQ Assay, a bias-controlled multiplex PCR. For the original study's pipeline: The number of nucleated cells in each sample was estimated by amplification of reference gene primers within the assay. To quantify the absolute abundance of each unique TCRbeta CDR3 rearrangement, sequence reads were collapsed and filtered. Productive Simpson clonality was computed per sample as the square root of Simpson's diversity index over productive rearrangements. The table was pulled from immuneACCESS by TCRdb, which kept in-frame rearrangements only. Such tables lose some clones; where checked, under half of the loss comes from unresolved V genes, and the rest has no known cause. The V and J calls and clone size were taken over from that table, and D and trimming were inferred from the DNA. Here the sample has about 250,000 clones; 86% occur a single time. About 3% of the sample lies in the top ten.

The chain joins TRBV4-1 to TRBJ2-7; the junction holds 7 bases that match TRBD2. Sequencing was performed on peripheral blood. This TCR was sampled from a woman aged 25 to 39 with active or convalescent COVID-19. The nucleotide sequence reads as follows: TGCGCCAGCAGCCAAGCTGGGGGAGGGTCCTACGAGCAGTACTTC. It specifies CASSQAGGGSYEQYF.